One sample yielded the 9 T cell receptor beta chains listed below, sequenced in a study of shared clonotypes between healthy human individuals (dated by TCRdb to about 2020). The method behind the library was the immunoSEQ multiplex PCR assay. TCRdb stores this immuneACCESS table with in-frame sequences only. Part of the clones is absent; in the studies checked, under half of the shortfall reflects unresolved V genes, and no reason is known for the rest. A total of fewer than 2.5 million clones appear in this sample, over 85% of them only once. Around 0.37% of the sample belongs to the ten largest clones. Source material: naive CD4+ T cells from PBMCs. This specimen's cell subset or site label, interpreted: CD45RA+ positively selected. These receptors were collected from a man aged 18 to 29 in good health. Some clones in this sample may be carry-over from other donors' samples.

V is TRBV7-6 and J is TRBJ1-3; a possible D gene is TRBD1 (6 bases). The CDR3 contains 18 residues. Germline V gene data show CDR1 as SGHVS and CDR2 as FNYEAQ. With 1 base removed from V and 0 bases from J, the gap between germline ends came to 16 bases. CDR3 residues: CASSLEVQGLFSGNTIYF. The CDR3 coding sequence is TGTGCCAGCAGCTTAGAGGTCCAGGGGCTCTTCTCTGGAAACACCATATATTTT.

The CDR3 sequence: CASSRDSLSYEQYF. DNA for the CDR3: TGTGCCAGCAGCCGGGACAGCCTATCCTACGAGCAGTACTTC. This chain joins TRBV6-1 and TRBJ2-7; 7 nucleotides line up with TRBD1. After removal of 6 bases from V and 1 base from J, the junction contained 6 bases not matched to a gene. Per germline, CDR1 MNHNS and CDR2 SASEGT. The CDR3 loop spans 14 amino acids.

This chain connects TRBV7-9 to TRBJ2-3; D gene unclear. The CDR3 covers 16 residues. Trimming stripped 2 bases from V and 3 bases from J, with 15 bases between. Germline lookup yields CDR1 SEHNR and CDR2 FQNEAQ (reference sequence). The CDR3: CASSLLHSHSTDTQYF. In DNA, the CDR3 is TGTGCCAGCAGCTTACTCCACAGCCATTCGACAGATACGCAGTATTTT.

The chain couples TRBV25-1 to TRBJ1-3; D unclear. There are 14 residues in the CDR3. With 1 base removed from V and 4 bases from J, the gap between germline ends came to 8 bases. Germline V lookup: CDR1 MGHDK, CDR2 SYGVNS. The CDR3 is CASSESGAGNTIYF. The CDR3 DNA reads as TGTGCCAGCAGTGAATCAGGTGCCGGAAACACCATATATTTT.

The V gene is TRBV18, the J gene TRBJ1-1; D remains ambiguous. Germline V gene sequence: CDR1 KGHSH, CDR2 LQKENI. The CDR3 spans 14 residues. V lost 2 bases to trimming and J lost 8 bases, with 15 bases between them. Here the CDR3 reads CASSPGIAPGEAFF. The CDR3 DNA reads as TGTGCCAGCTCACCAGGGATCGCCCCGGGAGAAGCTTTCTTT.

The CDR3 spells CASSVRAVNYNEQFF. CDR3 nucleotide sequence: TGTGCCAGCAGCGTAAGAGCGGTTAACTACAATGAGCAGTTCTTC. This chain connects TRBV9 to TRBJ2-1; possibly TRBD2 for D (5 bases). V gave up 1 base and J gave up 3 bases, with 11 bases separating them. Germline values: CDR1 SGDLS, CDR2 YYNGEE. This CDR3 has 15 residues.

The chain joins TRBV19 to TRBJ1-5; D possibly corresponds to TRBD1 (5 bases). The germline V and J ends were trimmed by 5 bases and 2 bases, with 16 bases remaining between them. CDR3 size: 16 residues. From germline, CDR1 is LNHDA and CDR2 SQIVND (reference sequence). The CDR3 sequence is CASSEGLRVGNQPQHF. Here the CDR3 DNA reads TGTGCCAGTAGTGAGGGACTGAGGGTAGGCAATCAGCCCCAGCATTTT.

The chain has TRBV5-1 and TRBJ2-5; 8 bases align to TRBD1. The CDR3 covers 14 residues. V lost 3 bases, J lost 5 bases, and 6 bases stayed unmatched. CDR1 is SGHRS and CDR2 is YFSETQ in the germline V gene. The CDR3 here is CASSYGQGEETQYF. The DNA of the CDR3 is TGCGCCAGCAGCTATGGACAGGGTGAGGAGACCCAGTACTTC.

The rearrangement joins TRBV4-2 to TRBJ2-7; weak D call: TRBD1 (6 bases). V dropped 1 base and J dropped 2 bases, with 12 bases sitting between them. CDR3 length: 15 amino acids. Germline V gives CDR1 LGHNA, CDR2 YNFKEQ. The CDR3: CASSQAERTAYEQYF. CDR3 nucleotide sequence: TGTGCCAGCAGCCAAGCTGAGCGGACAGCCTACGAGCAGTACTTC.